Each of the 6 T cell receptor beta chains below was sequenced from the same sample in a study of OX40 agonist ivuxolimab in advanced cancers. Assay: immunoSEQ multiplex PCR; the TCRdb copy retains only in-frame clones and omits some. The sample contains approximately 60,000 clones, almost 90% of which appear only once. Sequences were derived from CD4+ or CD8+ T cells sorted from blood, sampled in a trial of the OX40 agonist ivuxolimab. The source is an adult with an advanced solid tumor such as melanoma, head and neck, liver or kidney cancer.

V gene TRBV28 combines with J gene TRBJ2-2; 10 bases are a match to TRBD1. The CDR3 sequence is 16 residues long. After removal of 4 bases from V and 7 bases from J, the junction contained 9 bases not matched to a gene. The germline CDR1 and CDR2 sequences are MDHEN and SYDVKM. The CDR3 reads CASSSQKGQGYGELFF. As DNA, the CDR3 is TGTGCCAGCAGTTCCCAGAAGGGACAGGGGTACGGGGAGCTGTTTTTT.

J is TRBJ2-1 and V is TRBV21-1; the table's D call, TRBD2, has no DNA check behind it. TRBV21-1 is a pseudogene segment. The CDR3 is 19 residues long. CDR3 DNA: TGTGCCAGCGTCCATGGGGGCATCGCGGGACTAGCGGGATGGAATGAGCAGTTCTTC. Protein product: CASVHGGIAGLAGWNEQFF.

J is TRBJ1-5 and V is TRBV11-2; perhaps TRBD1 as D (5 bases). This CDR3 has 15 residues. V was trimmed by 2 bases and J by 4 bases, leaving 12 bases between them. From germline, CDR1 is SGHAT and CDR2 FQNNGV. CDR3 coding DNA: TGTGCCAGCAGCTTAACAGACGGGGGAAATCAGCCCCAGCATTTT. Its protein product is CASSLTDGGNQPQHF.

The chain links TRBV2 to TRBJ2-3, with D hard to call. The ends were cut back, 6 bases at V and 2 bases at J, with 18 bases in the middle. Germline lookup yields CDR1 SNHLY and CDR2 FYNNEI. This CDR3 spans 16 amino acids. Here the CDR3 reads CASSLGSSSPTDTQYF. The CDR3 nucleotides are TGTGCCAGCAGCTTAGGATCGTCTTCCCCCACAGATACGCAGTATTTT. The full variable domain, rest sourced from reference TRBV2 and TRBJ2-3, is EPEVTQTPSHQVTQMGQEVILRCVPISNHLYFYWYRQILGQKVEFLVSFYNNEISEKSEIFDDQFSVERPDGSNFTLKIRSTKLEDSAMYFCASSLGSSSPTDTQYFGPGTRLTVL.

The gene calls are TRBV2 and TRBJ2-2; D may be TRBD1 (5 bases). The CDR3 sequence is 14 residues long. Trimming removed 7 bases at V and 3 bases at J, with 12 bases between. The V gene's germline CDR1 is SNHLY and CDR2 FYNNEI. CDR3 sequence reads: CASKDKVDTGELFF. The CDR3 DNA sequence: TGTGCCAGCAAGGACAAGGTCGACACCGGGGAGCTGTTTTTT.

The chain employs TRBV5-1 and TRBJ2-2; D unresolved. The V end was cut by 2 bases, the J end by 6 bases, with 8 bases between. CDR1 and CDR2 from the germline V gene are SGHRS and YFSETQ. CDR3 length equals 13 residues. The CDR3 nucleotides are TGCGCCAGCAGCTTAGCTCTCTCCGGGGAGCTGTTTTTT. It codes for CASSLALSGELFF.